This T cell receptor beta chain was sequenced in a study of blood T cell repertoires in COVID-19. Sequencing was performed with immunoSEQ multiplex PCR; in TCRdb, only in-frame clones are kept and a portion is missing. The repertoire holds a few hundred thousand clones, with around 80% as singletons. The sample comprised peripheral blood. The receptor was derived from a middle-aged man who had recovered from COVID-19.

CDR3 in DNA: TGTGCCAGTAGTATTTTCAGGGGGAAGTACTTC. Translation gives CASSIFRGKYF. The rearrangement links TRBV19 to TRBJ2-4, with TRBD1 matching 7 bases. V was pared by 3 bases and J by 14 bases, with 4 bases of the junction left unmatched. This CDR3 region has 11 residues. Germline CDR1 reads LNHDA; CDR2 reads SQIVND (reference sequence). Together with reference TRBV19 and TRBJ2-4, the CDR3 gives the full variable domain: DGGITQSPKYLFRKEGQNVTLSCEQNLNHDAMYWYRQDPGQGLRLIYYSQIVNDFQKGDIAEGYSVSREKKESFPLTVTSAQKNPTAFYLCASSIFRGKYFGAGTRLSVL.